This entry describes one T cell receptor beta chain. Its antigen is as yet unknown. CDR1 is MGHRA, CDR2 YSYEKL, per germline. V was pared by 5 bases and J by 6 bases, with 10 bases between. The CDR3 covers 13 residues. This sample was included in a study of T cell repertoires in cytomegalovirus infection. Findings of the study overall: People with CMV and the relevant HLA were identified by cumulative public TCR beta family frequency. Ex vivo, HLA-C-restricted CMV-specific TCR beta clonotypes prevailed over the rest of the response.

TCRdb ran MiXCR on the reads and lists one entry per CDR3 protein. The repertoire holds about 600,000 distinct CDR3 sequences, around 24% seen once, with approximately 8.2% in the top ten. This chain connects TRBV4-1 to TRBJ2-2, with unresolved D. This clonotype originated in a human donor in good health (CMV status not recorded). Some clones in this sample may be carry-over from other donors' samples. The specimen was CD8+ T cells from PBMCs. CDR3 DNA sequence: TGCGCCAGCAGCGCGGCTAGGTCCGGGGAGCTGTTTTTT. Its protein is CASSAARSGELFF.